The 8 T cell receptor beta chains below were found in one sample sequenced in a study of cytomegalovirus exposure and HLA in healthy donors. The PCR made use of 60 Vbeta and 13 Jbeta primers. Some clones are missing from TCRdb's copy, which holds only in-frame ones; the method was immunoSEQ multiplex PCR. Of around 100,000 clones in the sample, under 85% were seen once. Specimen: PBMCs. All receptors derive from a man younger than 40 in good health and CMV-seropositive.

J is TRBJ1-2 and V is TRBV2; 9 bases are shared with TRBD1. With V trimmed by 8 bases and J by 3 bases, 16 bases remained unmatched. CDR1 is SNHLY and CDR2 is FYNNEI in the germline V gene. The CDR3 is 17 amino acids. This chain's CDR3 is CASGGGLGDREDYGYTF. In nucleotides, the CDR3 is TGTGCCAGCGGCGGCGGATTGGGGGACAGGGAGGACTATGGCTACACCTTC.

The chain is built from TRBV6-1 and TRBJ1-6; D unresolved. The CDR3 covers 15 residues. The germline CDR1 and CDR2 sequences are MNHNS and SASEGT. V lost 2 bases, J lost 7 bases, and 12 bases lay in between. The CDR3 loop is CASSESPRSNSPLHF. The CDR3 DNA sequence: TGTGCCAGCAGTGAAAGTCCACGGTCCAATTCACCCCTCCACTTT.

The chain combines TRBV30 with TRBJ1-2, with a possible D match to TRBD1 (5 bases). Looked up from germline, CDR1 is GTSNPN and CDR2 is SVGIG (reference sequence). The CDR3 consists of 16 residues. Between the trimmed V and J ends, which lost 2 bases and 4 bases, there was a span of 20 bases. The chain's CDR3 is CAWSLRDSGSVYGYTF. CDR3 nucleotide sequence: TGTGCCTGGAGTCTAAGGGACTCCGGTTCTGTCTATGGCTACACCTTC.

CDR3 bases: TGTGCCAGCAGTTATCTCCTCTCGGGGGAGCAGTACTTC. It codes for CASSYLLSGEQYF. The chain links TRBV27 to TRBJ2-7; TRBD2 might be the D (5 bases). From germline, CDR1 is MNHEY and CDR2 SMNVEV (reference sequence). CDR3 length: 13 amino acids. Deletions cut 4 bases from V and 7 bases from J, with 14 bases between.

The chain combines TRBV6-1 with TRBJ2-3; D gene ambiguous. Germline V gene sequence: CDR1 MNHNS, CDR2 SASEGT. CDR3 length: 14 amino acids. The V end lost 7 bases, the J end lost 0 bases, and 11 bases lay between the germline ends. CDR3 protein: CASKSLSSTDTQYF. CDR3 sequence (DNA): TGTGCCAGCAAGAGCCTTTCTAGCACAGATACGCAGTATTTT.

This clone was seen only once. The chain links TRBV7-2 to TRBJ2-3; D call uncertain. Looked up from germline, CDR1 is SGHTA and CDR2 is FQGNSA. Trimming took off 2 bases at V and 2 bases at J, with 11 bases between the two ends. CDR3 length: 15 amino acids. The CDR3 nucleotides read TGTGCCAGCAGCTTAAACCCTACCCCCACAGATACGCAGTATTTT. Its protein product is CASSLNPTPTDTQYF. The full variable domain, completed using reference TRBV7-2 and TRBJ2-3, is GAGVSQSPSNKVTEKGKDVELRCDPISGHTALYWYRQSLGQGLEFLIYFQGNSAPDKSGLPSDRFSAERTGGSVSTLTIQRTQQEDSAVYLCASSLNPTPTDTQYFGPGTRLTVL.

The chain is built from TRBV6-1 and TRBJ2-1, with D possibly TRBD1 on 6 matching bases. Germline assignment: CDR1 MNHNS and CDR2 SASEGT. CDR3 length equals 17 residues. V was cut by 1 base and J by 3 bases, with 16 bases left in between. Here the CDR3 DNA reads TGTGCCAGCAGTGAAGGGGGCGCTGGACAGTACTACAATGAGCAGTTCTTC. As protein: CASSEGGAGQYYNEQFF.

The V and J genes are TRBV27 and TRBJ2-2, with D perhaps matching TRBD2 (7 bases). The CDR3 sequence is 15 residues long. Deletions cut 3 bases from V and 5 bases from J, with 13 bases between. Germline CDR1 and CDR2: MNHEY and SMNVEV (reference sequence). CDR3 residues: CASSFRGAGTGELFF. Written as DNA, the CDR3 is TGTGCCAGCAGTTTCCGGGGGGCGGGGACCGGGGAGCTGTTTTTT.